These 20 T cell receptor beta chains were all obtained from the same sample, sequenced in a study of identifying expanded T cells in peripheral blood. The table came from immunoSEQ multiplex PCR; TCRdb's copy has only in-frame clones and leaves some out. The table has approximately 110,000 clones, about 87% seen once; the top ten hold 7.5% to 9.5%. The sequenced sample was blood. Source of these receptors: a person aged 18-70 years in good health.

This sequence joins TRBV11-2 and TRBJ2-5, with 10 bases that match TRBD1. The V segment lost 7 bases and the J segment 5 bases; nucleotides outside the gene matches: 7. The CDR3 runs 14 residues. Germline V CDR1 and CDR2: SGHAT, FQNNGV. As DNA, the CDR3 is TGTGCCAGCACAGACAGGGGGCGTATGGAGACCCAGTACTTC. It specifies CASTDRGRMETQYF.

The genes are TRBV23-1 and TRBJ2-5; weak D call: TRBD2 (5 bases). TRBV23-1 is annotated as an ORF whose role is uncertain. This CDR3 region has 16 residues. Trimming cost V 4 bases and J 0 bases, with 15 bases left between them. The CDR3 spells CASSRPRGGHQETQYF. CDR3 bases: TGCGCCAGCAGTCGACCCCGTGGCGGGCACCAAGAGACCCAGTACTTC.

This clone was counted once. The chain joins TRBV14 to TRBJ1-2, with 8 bases that match TRBD1. The CDR3 is 17 amino acids. Germline-derived CDR1 and CDR2 are SGHDN and FVKESK. The V and J ends lost 2 bases and 4 bases, in that order; junction bases with no gene match: 12. CDR3 residues: CASSQWARQGAGYGYTF. CDR3 bases: TGTGCCAGCAGCCAATGGGCGCGTCAGGGGGCTGGCTATGGCTACACCTTC.

The CDR3 is CASSQERLAGREGYGYTF. The CDR3 region has the DNA TGCGCCAGCAGCCAAGAAAGGCTTGCAGGGCGAGAGGGCTATGGCTACACCTTC. The chain combines TRBV4-3 with TRBJ1-2, with a weak D call TRBD1 (5 bases). The germline V gene has CDR1 LGHNA and CDR2 YSLEER. The CDR3 is 18 amino acids. The V end was cut by 0 bases, the J end by 4 bases, with 21 bases between.

This clone was found many times. V is TRBV7-9 and J is TRBJ1-1; perhaps TRBD1 as D (5 bases). The CDR3 consists of 15 residues. The V end lost 4 bases, the J end lost 7 bases, and 19 bases lay between the germline ends. From germline, CDR1 is SEHNR and CDR2 FQNEAQ (reference sequence). The CDR3: CASSSPNPGALEAFF. CDR3 sequence (DNA): TGTGCCAGCAGCTCACCCAACCCCGGGGCACTTGAAGCTTTCTTT.

The chain couples TRBV6-5 to TRBJ2-7; D may be TRBD2 (5 bases). CDR1 is MNHEY and CDR2 is SVGAGI in the germline V gene. The length of the CDR3 is 14 residues. Trimming took off 2 bases at V and 3 bases at J, with 11 bases between the two ends. CDR3 nucleotide sequence: TGTGCCAGCAGTTACCGGCGGGTAAACTACGAGCAGTACTTC. Amino acid sequence: CASSYRRVNYEQYF.

In nucleotides, the CDR3 is TGCGCCAGCAGCTTCGGGACAGGGTTCGACGAGCAGTACTTC. Translating it yields CASSFGTGFDEQYF. The chain carries TRBV5-1 and TRBJ2-7, with TRBD1 identical over 9 bases. V trimming: 2 bases; J trimming: 5 bases; junction bases outside the gene matches: 5. CDR1 is SGHRS, CDR2 YFSETQ, per germline. The CDR3 runs 14 residues. The full variable domain, rest sourced from reference TRBV5-1 and TRBJ2-7, is KAGVTQTPRYLIKTRGQQVTLSCSPISGHRSVSWYQQTPGQGLQFLFEYFSETQRNKGNFPGRFSGRQFSNSRSEMNVSTLELGDSALYLCASSFGTGFDEQYFGPGTRLTVT.

The CDR3 sequence is CASRAEGWDTQYF. CDR3 coding DNA: TGTGCCAGCAGGGCTGAGGGATGGGATACGCAGTATTTT. This chain uses TRBV5-4 with TRBJ2-3; TRBD2 might be the D (5 bases). The V end was cut by 5 bases, the J end by 6 bases, with 13 bases between. The V gene's germline CDR1 is SGHNT and CDR2 YYREEE (reference sequence). The CDR3 sequence is 13 residues long.

The chain carries TRBV6-6 and TRBJ1-1; unclear D gene. CDR1 is MNHNY and CDR2 is SVGAGI in the germline V gene (reference sequence). The CDR3 loop spans 13 amino acids. V lost 7 bases and J 5 bases, leaving 14 bases between the germline ends. The CDR3 spells CASNQDGGTEAFF. As DNA, the CDR3 is TGTGCCAGCAATCAGGACGGAGGGACTGAAGCTTTCTTT.

The V gene is TRBV6-1, the J gene TRBJ1-1; 7 positions match TRBD1. This CDR3 contains 13 residues. Germline CDR1 and CDR2: MNHNS and SASEGT. The V segment lost 8 bases and the J segment 5 bases; nucleotides outside the gene matches: 8. In nucleotides, the CDR3 is TGTGCCAGCTTAACAGGGGTCACTACTGAAGCTTTCTTT. Translated, it gives CASLTGVTTEAFF.

V usage is TRBV5-1 and J usage is TRBJ2-5; possible D gene TRBD2, 5 bases. Germline-derived CDR1 and CDR2 are SGHRS and YFSETQ. V was cut by 0 bases and J by 5 bases, with 14 bases left in between. There are 15 residues in the CDR3. The CDR3 sequence: CASSLGAARVETQYF. CDR3 nucleotide sequence: TGCGCCAGCAGCTTGGGAGCTGCGAGGGTTGAGACCCAGTACTTC.

The chain has TRBV11-2 and TRBJ1-2, with unresolved D. This CDR3 is 12 amino acids long. Looked up from germline, CDR1 is SGHAT and CDR2 is FQNNGV. Trimming pared 1 base from V and 6 bases from J, leaving 6 bases between. The CDR3 loop is CASSLGRDGYTF. DNA of the CDR3: TGTGCCAGCAGCTTAGGACGGGATGGCTACACCTTC.

The gene calls are TRBV25-1 and TRBJ1-2; 9 nucleotides line up with TRBD1. CDR3 length equals 14 residues. V was pared by 4 bases and J by 5 bases, with 5 bases of the junction left unmatched. Germline CDR1 is MGHDK and CDR2 is SYGVNS. In DNA form, the CDR3 reads TGTGCCAGCAGTGCCCCGGGACAGGGATATGGCTACACCTTC. Encoded protein: CASSAPGQGYGYTF.

The chain joins TRBV28 to TRBJ2-7, with TRBD2 as a possible D gene (5 bases). CDR1 is MDHEN, CDR2 SYDVKM, per germline. This CDR3 comprises 14 residues. V gave up 8 bases and J gave up 0 bases, with 14 bases separating them. CDR3 in amino acids: CASLLDRSSYEQYF. Written as DNA, the CDR3 is TGTGCCAGCTTACTAGACCGCAGCTCCTACGAGCAGTACTTC.

CDR3 region: CASSPVRGNYGYTF. As DNA, the CDR3 is TGTGCCAGCAGTCCCGTCAGGGGGAACTATGGCTACACCTTC. V and J are TRBV27 and TRBJ1-2; TRBD1 agrees at 7 bases. V shed 5 bases, J shed 2 bases, and the junction held 5 bases outside the gene matches. The germline gives CDR1 MNHEY, CDR2 SMNVEV (reference sequence). There are 14 residues in the CDR3.

This clone occurred once. The chain has TRBV28 and TRBJ2-2, with TRBD1 as a possible D gene (5 bases). Germline CDR1 reads MDHEN; CDR2 reads SYDVKM. Deletions cut 5 bases from V and 5 bases from J, with 12 bases between. There are 14 residues in the CDR3. This CDR3 is CASSEGHPTGELFF. In nucleotides, the CDR3 is TGTGCCAGCAGTGAAGGACATCCAACCGGGGAGCTGTTTTTT.

This clone has ten or more counts. V is TRBV4-1 and J is TRBJ2-7; possible D gene TRBD2, 7 bases. Germline V gene data show CDR1 as MGHRA and CDR2 as YSYEKL. Trimming shortened V by 8 bases and J by 3 bases, and 14 bases separated the two germline ends. The CDR3 is 13 amino acids. The CDR3 DNA follows: TGCGCCAGCGGCCGGGGGGCGGACTACGAGCAGTACTTC. Protein: CASGRGADYEQYF.

The chain employs TRBV29-1 and TRBJ2-7; TRBD2 aligns across 8 bases. V trimming: 6 bases; J trimming: 0 bases; junction bases outside the gene matches: 7. Germline V lookup: CDR1 SQVTM, CDR2 ANQGSEA. The CDR3 extends over 14 amino acids. The CDR3 DNA is TGCAGCGTCGCAGCGGGGGCCAACTCCTACGAGCAGTACTTC. Protein: CSVAAGANSYEQYF.

The V call is TRBV5-6, the J call TRBJ1-1, with D tentatively TRBD1 (5 bases). The CDR3 extends over 16 amino acids. V lost 0 bases and J 1 base, leaving 13 bases between the germline ends. Per germline, CDR1 SGHDT and CDR2 YYEEEE. CDR3 sequence reads: CASSLEFGDPNTEAFF. The CDR3 DNA sequence: TGTGCCAGCAGCTTGGAATTCGGGGACCCGAACACTGAAGCTTTCTTT.

The chain combines TRBV6-1 with TRBJ2-4; TRBD2 matches at 9 bases. The CDR3 runs 11 residues. CDR1 and CDR2 (germline): MNHNS, SASEGT. The junction had 4 bases not matched to a gene; V was cut back by 5 bases and J by 14 bases. CDR3 nucleotides: TGTGCCAGCAGTACAGGGACTAGCAAGTACTTC. Protein product: CASSTGTSKYF.